This T cell receptor beta chain was sequenced during a study of T cell responses to AZD1222 COVID-19 vaccine (dated by TCRdb to the early 2020s). Background for the entire study: TCR sequencing covered fewer than 250 trial participants: 200 to 210 given two doses of AZD1222 and 26 given two doses of MenACWY control vaccine. Trial participants were enrolled by age into 18-55, 56-69 and 70-plus year subgroups, with roughly 160, 29 and 62 TCR-sequenced participants respectively. Overall results and qualifications from the work: Because no day 14 peak-response samples were available, the repertoires could be characterized only after the peak T cell response. Conclusions about previously exposed vaccinees were limited because only a handful of AZD1222 recipients were SARS-CoV-2 seropositive at baseline. Reportedly, close to half of the unique spike-specific TCRs recognized epitopes lying outside the regions that are mutated in the B.1.351 and B.1.1.7 variants. In the small 56-69-year group, the increase in depth fell short of significance, most likely because of low power. The whole spike protein was spanned by vaccine-associated CD4 TCRs, and dominant responses were seen in regions 160-218 and 743-854. Most participants were white British and females outnumbered males, and the authors suggested that clonal diversity may have been underestimated. After two AZD1222 doses, both the breadth and the depth of spike-specific TCRs were significantly higher than at day 0 and than in MenACWY recipients.

The CDR3 regions of human TCRbeta chains were subjected to immunosequencing. As for how the authors treated the data: Repertoire TCRs were checked for matches against a reference library of SARS-CoV-2-specific TCRs that had been generated using the MIRA antigen-specificity platform. Breadth meant the fraction of unique TCRs that were SARS-CoV-2-associated, whereas depth meant the fraction of total T cells that were SARS-CoV-2-associated. Each spike-specific TCR was assigned to its reactive spike region and to a CD4 or CD8 class using the MIRA data. Log10-transformed breadth and depth values were compared by one-way ANOVA with Sidak's multiple comparisons tests. In its TCRdb copy, this immuneACCESS table keeps in-frame sequences only and misses some clones. Where compared with another copy, unresolved V genes explain less than half of these, and the others have no known cause. The D gene and trimming were derived from the DNA, and the V and J assignments and clone size from that table. Counted in this sample were some 200,000 clones; about 94% of them appeared once. Of the sample, about 1.5% falls within the top ten clones.

To note about this clone: The antigen this receptor binds is unknown. No much larger clone exists at a distance of one base, and base qualities are not known.

Looking up the germline V gene yields CDR1 SQVTM and CDR2 ANQGSEA. From its cysteine to its phenylalanine, the CDR3 spans 12 amino acids. Just CDR3 DNA is preserved here, 36 bases in frame from base 1. Between the V and J ends, shortened by 2 bases and 3 bases respectively, the junction contains 7 bases. This sample's time point label indicates: about 28 days (+/-7) after the second vaccine dose. Per the publication, the treatment or condition label means: meningococcal conjugate vaccine given as trial control. Vaccinee samples came from UK trials COV001 and COV002, including a single-blind randomized controlled phase 2/3 trial of AZD1222 (ChAdOx1 nCoV-19) in healthy adults. For TCRbeta chain sequencing, PBMC samples from trial participants were taken at day 0 and at day 28 after the second dose.

The chain employs TRBV29-1 and TRBJ1-2; no D gene can be assigned with confidence. The sample in question was peripheral blood, obtained 28 days after the second dose of the MenACWY control vaccine. The clonotype comes from an adult who received the MenACWY meningococcal vaccine as a control. The sequenced DNA: TGCAGCGTTGAAAATACGGACTATGGCTACACCTTC. Its protein reads: CSVENTDYGYTF.